The clone carrying this T cell receptor beta chain was found a few times. The data were taken from a study of CD4 and CD8 cells across lung adenocarcinoma regions. Localized lung adenocarcinoma, a non-small cell lung cancer, affected the donors. TCRdb re-called the PCR reads with MiXCR, one entry per CDR3 protein. The top ten hold around a quarter of the sample, which has tens of thousands of distinct CDR3 sequences, around half seen once. The V segment lost 6 bases and the J segment 6 bases; nucleotides outside the gene matches: 10. Germline CDR1 reads SGHAT; CDR2 reads FQNNGV. This CDR3 spans 15 amino acids.

The gene calls are TRBV11-2 and TRBJ2-3; 9 bases map to TRBD1. The source is a female donor with lung adenocarcinoma. The CD4 and CD8 labels of this study may be unreliable. Sequencing input: CD8+ T cells from the center of a lung tumor. The CDR3 DNA is TGTGCCAGCAGTCCCCACCGGGACAGGGTGGATACGCAGTATTTT. Its protein is CASSPHRDRVDTQYF.